This is a list of T cell receptor beta chains from one sample in a study of early T cells in non-severe SARS-CoV-2 infection. TCRdb fed the 5' RACE reads into MiXCR, producing one record per CDR3 protein. The sample shows under 100,000 distinct CDR3 sequences, approximately 13% of them seen only once. Specimen: whole blood. All receptors come from an adult who was a healthcare worker with PCR-confirmed SARS-CoV-2 infection or an uninfected control (not recorded which). Both conserved end residues are part of each CDR3. A D gene is named only where the DNA matches it firmly. Clone size, where shown, is once, few, many, or a class for clones that have expanded.

j_gene,d_gene,abundance,v_gene,CDR3nt,CDR3aa
TRBJ2-1,TRBD2,NA,TRBV30,TGTGCCTGGACTTCAGCGGGGGCCAGTAACAATGAGCAGTTCTTC,CAWTSAGASNNEQFF
TRBJ2-1,NA,NA,TRBV11-3,TGTGCCAGCAGCTTAGGGGATAGCTCTCACAATGAGCAGTTCTTC,CASSLGDSSHNEQFF
TRBJ1-2,NA,many,TRBV3-1,TGTGCCAGCAGCCAAGTTGCCAGGACGGGGGGCTACACCTTC,CASSQVARTGGYTF
TRBJ1-1,NA,NA,TRBV7-8,TGTGCCAGCAGCTTAACCAGGACAGCGAACACTGAAGCTTTCTTT,CASSLTRTANTEAFF
TRBJ1-4,NA,NA,TRBV7-8,TGTGCCAGCAGCGCTGGGACCCTCGTTATGGAAAAACTGTTTTTT,CASSAGTLVMEKLFF
TRBJ2-2,NA,NA,TRBV15,TGTGCCACCTCGTCGCAGTCGGGCACCGGGGAGCTGTTTTTT,CATSSQSGTGELFF
TRBJ1-1,NA,few,TRBV7-9,TGTGCCAGCACCTCGAATAAGGTCGCAACTGAAGCTTTCTTT,CASTSNKVATEAFF
TRBJ2-1,TRBD2,NA,TRBV9,TGTGCCAGCAGCTGGCTAGCGGGACATGAGCAGTTCTTC,CASSWLAGHEQFF
TRBJ2-7,NA,many,TRBV9,TGTGCCAGCAGCGTAGGGGTCGGCAGCTACGAGCAGTACTTC,CASSVGVGSYEQYF
TRBJ2-2,NA,NA,TRBV4-3,TGCGCCAGCAGCCAAGTCGGTACAGCACTCACCGGGGAGCTGTTTTTT,CASSQVGTALTGELFF
TRBJ2-7,TRBD2,few,TRBV6-1,TGTGCCATACTAGCGCGGAGCTCCTACGAGCAGTACTTC,CAILARSSYEQYF
TRBJ1-2,TRBD1,many,TRBV12-3/TRBV12-4,TGTGCCAGCAGTTCCGGGACAGGGGGCGCCGCTATGAGGGGGGCCTATGGCTACACCTTC,CASSSGTGGAAMRGAYGYTF
TRBJ1-1,NA,few,TRBV18,TGTGCCAGCTCACCAGTCGGGGGCACTGAAGCTTTCTTT,CASSPVGGTEAFF
TRBJ2-2,NA,many,TRBV11-2,TGTGCCAGCAGCTTAGGATTCGCGGGGCTCACCGGGGAGCTGTTTTTT,CASSLGFAGLTGELFF
TRBJ2-3,TRBD1,many,TRBV11-2,TGTGCCAGCAGCTCGCGGACAGGGGTGAGGTCCACAGATACGCAGTATTTT,CASSSRTGVRSTDTQYF
TRBJ2-3,NA,many,TRBV20-1,TGCAGTGCAGAACAGGCGGGTACAGATACGCAGTATTTT,CSAEQAGTDTQYF
TRBJ2-7,NA,many,TRBV25-1,TGTGCCAGCAGTGAATTTGGGGGAACCTACGGAGGGCAGTACTTC,CASSEFGGTYGGQYF
TRBJ1-3,TRBD1,few,TRBV18,TGTGCCAGCTCACCACTTCCTGGACAGGGTTCTTCTGGAAACACCATATATTTT,CASSPLPGQGSSGNTIYF
TRBJ2-3,NA,NA,TRBV5-5,TGTGCCAGCAGCTTGGTATCCAGGGGCACAGATACGCAGTATTTT,CASSLVSRGTDTQYF
TRBJ2-3,NA,few,TRBV18,TGTGCCAGCTCACAGACTGAGCCTGATACGCAGTATTTT,CASSQTEPDTQYF
TRBJ2-7,TRBD1,many,TRBV13,TGTGCCAGCAGCTTAGAGGGGGACAGGGACATTCATGCCTACGAGCAGTACTTC,CASSLEGDRDIHAYEQYF
TRBJ2-7,TRBD2,NA,TRBV14,TGTGCCAGCAGCCAATCCCGGGGGGGCCTGCAGTACTTC,CASSQSRGGLQYF
TRBJ1-6,NA,many,TRBV7-2,TGTGCCAGCAGCTTAGTCGTTACTAATTCACCCCTCCACTTT,CASSLVVTNSPLHF
TRBJ2-7,TRBD2,many,TRBV7-9,TGTGCCAGCAGCCCGTACGGGGGACTAGCGGTGTCCTACGAGCAGTACTTC,CASSPYGGLAVSYEQYF
TRBJ2-1,NA,NA,TRBV7-9,TGTGCCAGCAGCTTAGTTGGGGAGCAGTTCTTC,CASSLVGEQFF